This TCR beta chain derives from a study of early T cells in non-severe SARS-CoV-2 infection. Study overall: Alpha and beta chains were unpaired, from unsorted whole-blood bulk RNA.

Individually, cDNA molecules had unique molecular identifiers attached to them. MiXCR was run by TCRdb on the 5' RACE reads, yielding one entry per CDR3 protein. The table has tens of thousands of distinct CDR3 sequences, around 7% seen once. Trimming removed 6 bases from V and 2 bases from J; junction bases left unmatched: 1. Germline V gives CDR1 SNHLY, CDR2 FYNNEI. This CDR3 is built from 14 residues. The sequence came from an adult who was a healthcare worker with PCR-confirmed SARS-CoV-2 infection or an uninfected control (not recorded which). This rearrangement joins TRBV2 to TRBJ2-1, with 10 bases lining up with TRBD1. The specimen was whole blood. The CDR3 DNA follows: TGTGCCAGCAGGACAGGGGGCCCCTACAATGAGCAGTTCTTC. The encoded protein is CASRTGGPYNEQFF.